This T cell receptor (beta chain) is from a study of Ad26.COV2.S vaccination and SARS-CoV-2 variants. Regarding treatment: about 20 received Ad26.COV2.S at low or high dose, single or two shots; about five received placebo; per-sample allocation not given. Repertoires come from day 63 after the first vaccine or placebo injection. V shed 0 bases and J 3 bases; nucleotides not matched to a gene: 9. The CDR3 is 16 amino acids. Germline assignment: CDR1 SGHRS and CDR2 YFSETQ. The assay was immunoSEQ multiplex PCR, and TCRdb's table has in-frame clones only and misses some. The table has around 250,000 clones, around nine tenths seen once.

This TCR was recovered from a person between 18 and 60 years old who received the Ad26.COV2.S COVID-19 vaccine or a placebo. The chain links TRBV5-1 to TRBJ2-7; 7 nucleotides line up with TRBD1. Sequences were derived from peripheral blood, sampled in a trial of Ad26.COV2.S vaccine versus placebo. CDR3 loop: CASSLAQTGDNYEQYF. The DNA of the CDR3 is TGCGCCAGCAGCTTGGCCCAAACAGGGGACAACTACGAGCAGTACTTC.